This T cell receptor beta chain was observed in a study of T cell responses to AZD1222 COVID-19 vaccine. This clone was seen just once. Clones were sequenced by immunoSEQ multiplex PCR, and TCRdb holds only the in-frame ones, with some missing. The data show around 60,000 clones, approximately 90% seen once. The sample in question was peripheral blood, obtained 28 days after the second dose of the MenACWY control vaccine. The clonotype comes from an adult who received the MenACWY meningococcal vaccine as a control.

CDR3 sequence: CASSQGTAATYGYTF. CDR3 nucleotide sequence: TGTGCCAGCAGCCAAGGGACCGCCGCGACCTATGGCTACACCTTC. The chain combines TRBV3-1 (or the pseudogene TRBV3-2) with TRBJ1-2; unclear D gene. The V gene's germline CDR1 is LGHDT and CDR2 YNNKEL (reference sequence). CDR3 length equals 15 residues. V was clipped by 1 base and J by 4 bases, with 13 bases between them.